This T cell receptor (beta chain) was sequenced in a study of OX40 agonist ivuxolimab in advanced cancers. The study's findings and limits: In a subset of nonresponders, normalized T-cell clonal expansion was also low.

This clone has more than one count but fewer than ten. The antigen remains unidentified. The protocol was immunoSEQ multiplex PCR, while the TCRdb copy is restricted to in-frame clones and leaves out a portion. The table shows approximately 24,000 clones, with more than 80% occurring only once. This sequence originates from an adult with an advanced solid tumor such as melanoma, head and neck, liver or kidney cancer. Source: CD4+ or CD8+ T cells sorted from blood, taken in a trial of the OX40 agonist ivuxolimab.

The CDR3 sequence: CASSPVLGREETQYF. CDR3 DNA: TGTGCCAGCAGCCCGGTCTTGGGGCGGGAAGAGACCCAGTACTTC. The rearrangement links TRBV7-6 to TRBJ2-5; D is tentatively TRBD1 or TRBD2 (5 bases each). Germline CDR1 SGHVS, CDR2 FNYEAQ. The CDR3 consists of 15 residues. Trimming removed 5 bases from V and 3 bases from J, with 16 bases in between.